This T cell receptor (beta chain) is from a study of blood T cell repertoires in COVID-19. In the study overall: COVID-19 samples from acute and convalescent phases originated in the United States, Italy and Spain.

Unmatched junction bases numbered 4, after V lost 6 bases and J lost 2 bases. Per germline, CDR1 SGHDN and CDR2 FVKESK. This CDR3 spans 15 amino acids. Sequencing used immunoSEQ multiplex PCR; TCRdb keeps in-frame clones, though not all of them. The sample includes roughly 53,000 clones, roughly 80% seen only once; the top ten take more than 15%. The genes are TRBV14 and TRBJ2-3, with TRBD2 identical over 11 bases. What was sequenced was peripheral blood. The source of this sequence is a man in his 70s with active COVID-19. CDR3 nucleotide sequence: TGTGCCAGCAGACCGACTAGCGGGACCACAGATACGCAGTATTTT. Translated, it gives CASRPTSGTTDTQYF.